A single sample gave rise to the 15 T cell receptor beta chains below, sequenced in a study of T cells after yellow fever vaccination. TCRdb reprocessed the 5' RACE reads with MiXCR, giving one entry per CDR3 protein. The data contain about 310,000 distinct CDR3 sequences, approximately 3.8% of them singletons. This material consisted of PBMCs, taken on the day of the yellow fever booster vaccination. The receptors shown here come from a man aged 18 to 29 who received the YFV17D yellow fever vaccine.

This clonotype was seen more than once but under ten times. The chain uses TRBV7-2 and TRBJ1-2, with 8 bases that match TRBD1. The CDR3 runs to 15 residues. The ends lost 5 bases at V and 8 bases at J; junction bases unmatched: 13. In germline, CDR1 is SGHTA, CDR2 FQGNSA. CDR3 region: CASSRGGRGRRGYTF. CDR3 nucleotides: TGTGCCAGCAGCCGAGGCGGCAGGGGGCGACGGGGCTACACCTTC. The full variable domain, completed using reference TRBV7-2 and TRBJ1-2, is GAGVSQSPSNKVTEKGKDVELRCDPISGHTALYWYRQSLGQGLEFLIYFQGNSAPDKSGLPSDRFSAERTGGSVSTLTIQRTQQEDSAVYLCASSRGGRGRRGYTFGSGTRLTVV.

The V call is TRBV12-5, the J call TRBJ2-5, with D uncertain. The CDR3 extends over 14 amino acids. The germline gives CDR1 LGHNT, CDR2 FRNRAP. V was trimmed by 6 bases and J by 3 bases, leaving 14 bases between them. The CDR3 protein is CASGGSRPKETQYF. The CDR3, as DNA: TGTGCTAGTGGGGGGTCAAGGCCAAAAGAGACCCAGTACTTC.

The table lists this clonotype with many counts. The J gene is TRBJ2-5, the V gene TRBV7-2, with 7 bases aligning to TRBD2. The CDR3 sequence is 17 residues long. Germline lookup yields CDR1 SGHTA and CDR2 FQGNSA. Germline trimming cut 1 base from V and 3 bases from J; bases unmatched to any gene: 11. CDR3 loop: CASSLVSRWSGEETQYF. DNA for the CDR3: TGTGCCAGCAGCTTAGTCTCCCGTTGGAGCGGGGAAGAGACCCAGTACTTC. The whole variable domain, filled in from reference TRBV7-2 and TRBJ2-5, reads GAGVSQSPSNKVTEKGKDVELRCDPISGHTALYWYRQSLGQGLEFLIYFQGNSAPDKSGLPSDRFSAERTGGSVSTLTIQRTQQEDSAVYLCASSLVSRWSGEETQYFGPGTRLLVL.

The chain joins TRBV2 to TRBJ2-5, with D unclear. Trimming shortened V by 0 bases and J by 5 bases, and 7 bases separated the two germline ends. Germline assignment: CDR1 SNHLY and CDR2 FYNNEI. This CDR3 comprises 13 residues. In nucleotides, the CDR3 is TGTGCCAGCAGTGAAGCGCTAAGGGAGACCCAGTACTTC. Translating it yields CASSEALRETQYF.

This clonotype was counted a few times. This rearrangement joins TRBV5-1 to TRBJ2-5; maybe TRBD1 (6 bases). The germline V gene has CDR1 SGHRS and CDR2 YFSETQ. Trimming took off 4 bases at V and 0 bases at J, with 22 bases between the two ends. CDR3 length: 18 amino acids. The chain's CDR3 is CASSLLTRDTPYQETQYF. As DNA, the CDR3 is TGCGCCAGCAGCCTCCTGACCCGGGACACCCCGTACCAAGAGACCCAGTACTTC.

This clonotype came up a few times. The CDR3 DNA reads as TGTGCCAGCAACCTGAGCAGGGAGTATCAGCCCCAGCATTTT. It encodes CASNLSREYQPQHF. J is TRBJ1-5 and V is TRBV11-2; maybe TRBD1 (5 bases). Germline CDR1 reads SGHAT; CDR2 reads FQNNGV. The V end was cut by 7 bases, the J end by 5 bases, with 15 bases between. CDR3 size: 14 residues.

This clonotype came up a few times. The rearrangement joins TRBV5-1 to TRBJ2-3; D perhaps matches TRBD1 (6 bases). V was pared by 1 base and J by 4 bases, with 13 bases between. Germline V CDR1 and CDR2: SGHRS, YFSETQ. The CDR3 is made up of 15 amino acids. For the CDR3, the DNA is TGCGCCAGCAGCTTGTTTACTGGGGGCCCAGATACGCAGTATTTT. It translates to CASSLFTGGPDTQYF.

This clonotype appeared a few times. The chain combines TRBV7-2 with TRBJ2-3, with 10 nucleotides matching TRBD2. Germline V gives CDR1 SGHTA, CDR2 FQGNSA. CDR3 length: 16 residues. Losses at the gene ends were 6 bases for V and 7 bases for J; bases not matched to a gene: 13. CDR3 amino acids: CASSYSGGPPPNTQYF. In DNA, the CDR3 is TGTGCCAGCAGTTATAGCGGGGGGCCCCCCCCGAATACGCAGTATTTT. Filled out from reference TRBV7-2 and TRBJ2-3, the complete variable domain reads GAGVSQSPSNKVTEKGKDVELRCDPISGHTALYWYRQSLGQGLEFLIYFQGNSAPDKSGLPSDRFSAERTGGSVSTLTIQRTQQEDSAVYLCASSYSGGPPPNTQYFGPGTRLTVL.

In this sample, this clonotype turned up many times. CDR3: CASSFGLGDNEQFF. CDR3 nucleotide sequence: TGTGCCAGCAGCTTTGGACTAGGGGACAATGAGCAGTTCTTC. V usage is TRBV5-6 and J usage is TRBJ2-1, with 7 bases fitting TRBD2. Germline trimming cut 2 bases from V and 5 bases from J; bases unmatched to any gene: 4. In germline, CDR1 is SGHDT, CDR2 YYEEEE. The CDR3 is 14 amino acids.

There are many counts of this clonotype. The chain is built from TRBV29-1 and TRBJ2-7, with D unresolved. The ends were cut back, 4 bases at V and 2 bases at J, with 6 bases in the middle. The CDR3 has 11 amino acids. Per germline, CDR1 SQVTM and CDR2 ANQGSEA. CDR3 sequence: CSVVTTYEQYF. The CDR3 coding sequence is TGCAGCGTTGTCACGACCTACGAGCAGTACTTC.

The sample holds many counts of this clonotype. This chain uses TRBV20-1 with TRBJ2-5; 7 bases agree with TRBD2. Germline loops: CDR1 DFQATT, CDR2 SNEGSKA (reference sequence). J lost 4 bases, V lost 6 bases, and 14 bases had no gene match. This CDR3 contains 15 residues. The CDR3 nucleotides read TGCAGTGCCCACCATAATGGGGGGAGGGGAGAGACCCAGTACTTC. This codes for CSAHHNGGRGETQYF.

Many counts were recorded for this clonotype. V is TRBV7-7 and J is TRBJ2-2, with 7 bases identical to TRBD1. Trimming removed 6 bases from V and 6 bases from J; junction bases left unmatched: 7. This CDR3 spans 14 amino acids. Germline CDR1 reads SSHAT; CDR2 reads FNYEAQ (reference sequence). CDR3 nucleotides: TGTGCCAGCAGTCTTAACACAGGGGCCGGGGAGCTGTTTTTT. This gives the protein CASSLNTGAGELFF.

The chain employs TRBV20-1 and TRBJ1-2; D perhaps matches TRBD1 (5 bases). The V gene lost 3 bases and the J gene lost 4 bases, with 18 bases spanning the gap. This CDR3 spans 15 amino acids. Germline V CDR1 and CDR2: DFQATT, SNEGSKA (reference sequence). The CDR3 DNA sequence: TGCAGTGCTAGTAAGGCGACAGTGACTCTCTATGGCTACACCTTC. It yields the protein CSASKATVTLYGYTF.

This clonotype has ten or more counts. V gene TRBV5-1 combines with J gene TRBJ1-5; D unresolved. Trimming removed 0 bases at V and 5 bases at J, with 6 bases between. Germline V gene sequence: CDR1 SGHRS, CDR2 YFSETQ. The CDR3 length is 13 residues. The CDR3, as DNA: TGCGCCAGCAGCTTGGCCGTGGATCAGCCCCAGCATTTT. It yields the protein CASSLAVDQPQHF.

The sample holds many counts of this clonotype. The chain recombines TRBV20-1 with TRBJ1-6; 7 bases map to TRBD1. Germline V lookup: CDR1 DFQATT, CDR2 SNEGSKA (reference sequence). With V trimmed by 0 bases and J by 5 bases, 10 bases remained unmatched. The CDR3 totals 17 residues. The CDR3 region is CSARDFTRQGDNSPLHF. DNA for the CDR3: TGCAGTGCTAGAGACTTCACGCGACAGGGAGATAATTCACCCCTCCACTTT.